This TCR beta chain is drawn from a study of T cell repertoires in cytomegalovirus infection. On the study more broadly: CMV infection together with matching HLA type was indicated by public TCR beta signatures.

For this clonotype: The antigen remains undetermined.

Study findings and constraints: Adding up the frequency of public TCR beta families identified people who carried CMV plus the relevant HLA. It was HLA-C-restricted CMV-specific TCR beta clonotypes that dominated the response ex vivo.

TCRdb reprocessed the reads with MiXCR, giving one entry per CDR3 protein. The top ten hold around 15% of the sample, which has roughly 990,000 distinct CDR3 sequences, around 30% seen once. Sequenced here: cultured CD8+ T cells from PBMCs, sampled from culture after CMV antigen stimulation. This receptor was taken from a human donor in good health (CMV status not recorded). Some clones in this sample may be carry-over from other donors' samples.

The CDR3 DNA reads as TGTGCCAGCAGCTTGGAGGGGATGGCGAACACTGAAGCTTTCTTT. Translating it yields CASSLEGMANTEAFF. The rearrangement links TRBV5-4 to TRBJ1-1; the D gene is possibly TRBD1 (5 bases). Looked up from germline, CDR1 is SGHNT and CDR2 is YYREEE (reference sequence). V was shortened by 0 bases and J by 1 base, with 10 bases between the two germline ends. The CDR3 sequence is 15 residues long.